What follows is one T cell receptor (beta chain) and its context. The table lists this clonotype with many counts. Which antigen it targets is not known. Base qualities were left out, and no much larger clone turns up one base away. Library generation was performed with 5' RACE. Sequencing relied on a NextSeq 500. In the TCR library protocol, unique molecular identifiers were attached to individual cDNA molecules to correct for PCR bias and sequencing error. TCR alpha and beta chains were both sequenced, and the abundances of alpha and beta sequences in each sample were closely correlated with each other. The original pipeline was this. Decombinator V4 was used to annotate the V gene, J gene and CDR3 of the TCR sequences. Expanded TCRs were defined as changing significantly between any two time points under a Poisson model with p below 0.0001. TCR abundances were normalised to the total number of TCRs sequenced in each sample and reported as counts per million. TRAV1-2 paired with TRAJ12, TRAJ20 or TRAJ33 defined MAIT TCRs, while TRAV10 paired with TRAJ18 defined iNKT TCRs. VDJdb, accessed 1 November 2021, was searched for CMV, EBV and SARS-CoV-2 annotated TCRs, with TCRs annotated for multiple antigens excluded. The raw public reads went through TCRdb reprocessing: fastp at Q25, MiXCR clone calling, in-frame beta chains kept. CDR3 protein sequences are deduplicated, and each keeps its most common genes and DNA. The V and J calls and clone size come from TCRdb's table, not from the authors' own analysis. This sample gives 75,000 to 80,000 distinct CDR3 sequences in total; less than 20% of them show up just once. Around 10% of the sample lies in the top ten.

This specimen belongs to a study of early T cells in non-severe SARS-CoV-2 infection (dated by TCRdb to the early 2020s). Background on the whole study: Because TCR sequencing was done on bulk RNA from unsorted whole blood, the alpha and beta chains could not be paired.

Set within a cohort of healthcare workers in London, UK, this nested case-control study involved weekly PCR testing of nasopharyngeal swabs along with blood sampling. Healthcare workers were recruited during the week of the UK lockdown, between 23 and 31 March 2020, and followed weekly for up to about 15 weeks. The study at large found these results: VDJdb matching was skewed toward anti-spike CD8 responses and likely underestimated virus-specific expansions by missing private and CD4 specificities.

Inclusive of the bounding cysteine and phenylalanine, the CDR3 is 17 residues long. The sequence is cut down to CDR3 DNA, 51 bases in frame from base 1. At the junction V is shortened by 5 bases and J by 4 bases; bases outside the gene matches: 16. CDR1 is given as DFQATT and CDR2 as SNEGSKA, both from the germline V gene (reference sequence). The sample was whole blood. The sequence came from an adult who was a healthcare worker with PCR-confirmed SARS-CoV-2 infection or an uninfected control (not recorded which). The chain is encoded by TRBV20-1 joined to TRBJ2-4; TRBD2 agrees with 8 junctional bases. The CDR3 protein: CSAPPLGGGGTKNIQYF. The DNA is TGCAGTGCTCCACCCCTTGGTGGCGGGGGGACAAAAAACATTCAGTACTTC.